These 21 T cell receptor beta chains share one sample of origin, sequenced in a study of T cells expressing NK-cell markers. TCRdb reprocessed the 5' RACE reads; each CDR3 protein has one entry and no DNA is given. Its clone listing holds roughly 180,000 distinct CDR3 sequences. The sample was blood T cells: a sorted CD56 or NKG2C T cell subset, CD4+ or CD8+ T cells, or bulk PBMC T cells (not recorded which). The receptors shown here come from a man aged 18-70 years in good health.

V is TRBV9 and J is TRBJ2-1. Germline V gene lookup returns CDR1 SGDLS and CDR2 YYNGEE. The CDR3 covers 18 residues. The CDR3 sequence: CASSVGGRATSSYNEQFF.

The V gene is TRBV7-8, the J gene TRBJ1-2; with no DNA, the TCRdb D assignment of TRBD1 cannot be verified. Germline lookup yields CDR1 SGHVS and CDR2 FQNEAQ. There are 15 residues in the CDR3. The CDR3 sequence is CASSLSTGRNYGYTF.

This sequence joins TRBV12-3 or TRBV12-4 and TRBJ1-1; the D call of TRBD1 rests on TCRdb alone, since no DNA is present to check it. The CDR3 totals 12 residues. The CDR3 sequence is CASREAGRWAFF.

V is TRBV2 and J is TRBJ2-2; the D call of TRBD2 rests on TCRdb alone, since no DNA is present to check it. Looked up from germline, CDR1 is SNHLY and CDR2 is FYNNEI. CDR3 length: 15 amino acids. This chain's CDR3 is CASTSGLVITGELFF. Full variable domain (missing parts from reference TRBV2 and TRBJ2-2): EPEVTQTPSHQVTQMGQEVILRCVPISNHLYFYWYRQILGQKVEFLVSFYNNEISEKSEIFDDQFSVERPDGSNFTLKIRSTKLEDSAMYFCASTSGLVITGELFFGEGSRLTVL.

J is TRBJ2-7 and V is TRBV11-2; TCRdb's D call, TRBD1, is unchecked because there is no DNA. CDR3 size: 15 residues. Germline CDR1 is SGHAT and CDR2 is FQNNGV. This CDR3 is CASSPGTGRDDEQYF.

The chain links TRBV7-8 to TRBJ1-1; TCRdb selects TRBD1, and the lack of DNA leaves this call unchecked. This CDR3 is built from 13 residues. Germline V gene lookup returns CDR1 SGHVS and CDR2 FQNEAQ. The CDR3 here is CASSLMVPSEAFF. Complete variable domain (other parts from reference TRBV7-8 and TRBJ1-1): GAGVSQSPRYKVAKRGQDVALRCDPISGHVSLFWYQQALGQGPEFLTYFQNEAQLDKSGLPSDRFFAERPEGSVSTLKIQRTQQEDSAVYLCASSLMVPSEAFFGQGTRLTVV.

The chain employs TRBV5-1 and TRBJ2-4; the TCRdb D gene call, TRBD1, has no DNA to confirm it. CDR1 SGHRS and CDR2 YFSETQ come from the germline V gene. The CDR3 extends over 12 amino acids. The CDR3 here is CASSNAGNIQYF.

The chain employs TRBV24-1 and TRBJ1-2; the D gene TCRdb calls, TRBD1, cannot be checked with no DNA. The V gene's germline CDR1 is KGHDR and CDR2 SFDVKD. The CDR3 length is 15 residues. CDR3 sequence: CATSGFTGGNYGYTF.

The genes are TRBV19 and TRBJ2-1; TCRdb selects TRBD2, and the lack of DNA leaves this call unchecked. This CDR3 spans 15 amino acids. The germline gives CDR1 LNHDA, CDR2 SQIVND (reference sequence). CDR3 protein: CASSSGSSGYNEQFF. The full variable domain, with the rest looked up from reference TRBV19 and TRBJ2-1, is DGGITQSPKYLFRKEGQNVTLSCEQNLNHDAMYWYRQDPGQGLRLIYYSQIVNDFQKGDIAEGYSVSREKKESFPLTVTSAQKNPTAFYLCASSSGSSGYNEQFFGPGTRLTVL.

This rearrangement joins TRBV18 to TRBJ1-1. CDR1 is KGHSH and CDR2 is LQKENI in the germline V gene. This CDR3 has 14 residues. This CDR3 is CASSPQAGRAEAFF.

J is TRBJ2-7 and V is TRBV7-6; the D gene TCRdb calls, TRBD2, cannot be checked with no DNA. Germline V gene data show CDR1 as SGHVS and CDR2 as FNYEAQ. The CDR3 runs 14 residues. CDR3 in amino acids: CASSPTSWSYEQYF.

The chain combines TRBV7-9 with TRBJ2-7; TCRdb picks TRBD1, but there is no DNA to check that call. This CDR3 comprises 15 residues. Germline CDR1 reads SEHNR; CDR2 reads FQNEAQ (reference sequence). The CDR3 loop is CASSSADRYSYEQYF.

CDR3: CASLKSGYNEQFF. V is TRBV27 and J is TRBJ2-1. CDR3 size: 13 residues. Per the germline V gene, CDR1 is MNHEY and CDR2 is SMNVEV (reference sequence).

The CDR3 loop is CASRLTGEGPQHF. This chain links TRBV28 with TRBJ1-5; with no DNA, the TCRdb D assignment of TRBD1 cannot be verified. The germline V gene has CDR1 MDHEN and CDR2 SYDVKM. The CDR3 sequence is 13 residues long.

The genes are TRBV7-9 and TRBJ1-4; the D gene TCRdb calls, TRBD1, cannot be checked with no DNA. Germline CDR1 SEHNR, CDR2 FQNEAQ (reference sequence). CDR3 length: 15 residues. The CDR3 sequence is CASSAGAGANEKLFF.

V is TRBV4-1 and J is TRBJ2-3; the TRBD2 assignment by TCRdb is unverifiable without DNA. The germline V gene encodes CDR1 MGHRA and CDR2 YSYEKL. CDR3 length: 17 amino acids. The CDR3: CASSQEVAGGPSDTQYF.

V usage is TRBV28 and J usage is TRBJ1-2. This CDR3 is built from 15 residues. Germline V lookup: CDR1 MDHEN, CDR2 SYDVKM. The CDR3 sequence: CASSPDRQTDYGYTF.

The rearrangement uses TRBV24-1 and TRBJ2-4; the D call from TCRdb, TRBD1, cannot be confirmed without DNA. Germline lookup yields CDR1 KGHDR and CDR2 SFDVKD. This CDR3 region has 16 residues. Here the CDR3 reads CATSDLGQGALNIQYF.

CDR3 region: CASSDSLAGETDTQYF. This chain joins TRBV6-4 and TRBJ2-3; TCRdb picks TRBD2, but there is no DNA to check that call. This CDR3 is 16 amino acids long. Germline V gene sequence: CDR1 MRHNA, CDR2 SNTAGT.

The rearrangement links TRBV19 to TRBJ2-3; the D call from TCRdb, TRBD2, cannot be confirmed without DNA. In germline, CDR1 is LNHDA, CDR2 SQIVND (reference sequence). The CDR3 is 15 residues long. The CDR3: CASSIGLAGKDTQYF.

The CDR3 protein is CASSQVHGYNEQFF. The chain has TRBV4-1 and TRBJ2-1. This CDR3 has 14 amino acids. Germline values: CDR1 MGHRA, CDR2 YSYEKL.